These 4 T cell receptor beta chains share one sample of origin, sequenced in a study of cytomegalovirus exposure and HLA in healthy donors. 60 Vbeta and 13 Jbeta primers were used in PCR. The assay was immunoSEQ multiplex PCR, and TCRdb's table has in-frame clones only and misses some. The sample gives 150,000 to 160,000 clones, under 85% of which show up once; roughly 2.8% is in the top ten. Sequenced input: PBMCs. These receptors all come from a man between 18 and 35 years old in good health and CMV-seronegative.

This chain uses TRBV2 with TRBJ2-2; D is undetermined. Germline V gene lookup returns CDR1 SNHLY and CDR2 FYNNEI. Trimming cost V 2 bases and J 4 bases, with 5 bases left between them. The CDR3 is 13 amino acids. The CDR3 DNA is TGTGCCAGCAGTGAATACACCACCGGGGAGCTGTTTTTT. Translation gives CASSEYTTGELFF.

This clone has just a few counts. This sequence joins TRBV25-1 and TRBJ2-3, with D maybe TRBD2 (5 bases). This CDR3 has 16 amino acids. Trimming stripped 4 bases from V and 2 bases from J, with 16 bases between. Germline V gives CDR1 MGHDK, CDR2 SYGVNS. The CDR3 spells CASSADSTYYTDTQYF. Here the CDR3 DNA reads TGTGCCAGCAGTGCGGACTCGACCTATTACACAGATACGCAGTATTTT.

This chain joins TRBV6-1 and TRBJ2-7; D may be TRBD1 (5 bases). Trimming removed 4 bases at V and 1 base at J, with 8 bases between. CDR1 and CDR2 from the germline V gene are MNHNS and SASEGT. The CDR3 spans 13 residues. CDR3: CASSVAGSYEQYF. CDR3 DNA: TGTGCCAGCAGTGTGGCAGGGTCCTACGAGCAGTACTTC.

The chain is built from TRBV15 and TRBJ1-2; 7 bases line up with TRBD1. This CDR3 region has 14 residues. In germline, CDR1 is LNHNV, CDR2 YYDKDF (reference sequence). The J segment lost 4 bases and the V segment lost 6 bases, leaving 8 bases of the junction unmatched. For the CDR3, the DNA is TGTGCCACCAGGGGGACAGAAATCGGCTATGGCTACACCTTC. It is translated as CATRGTEIGYGYTF.